The 29 T cell receptor beta chains in this list originate from one sample, sequenced in a study of blood T cell repertoires in COVID-19. The data were produced by immunoSEQ multiplex PCR, yet TCRdb's version contains in-frame clones alone and is incomplete. This sample has under 250,000 clones; under 90% occur once, and the top ten carry 1.5% to 2%. Input material: PBMCs or T cells enriched from blood (not recorded which). The source of these receptors is a man aged 35 to 55 who had recovered from COVID-19.

CDR3 protein: CASSSLAGGPDSTAKNIQYF. The DNA for the CDR3 is TGTGCCAGCAGTTCCCTAGCGGGAGGGCCTGATAGTACGGCCAAAAACATTCAGTACTTC. The chain employs TRBV28 and TRBJ2-4, with 12 bases fitting TRBD2. Trimming removed 4 bases from V and 1 base from J; junction bases left unmatched: 14. The CDR3 loop spans 20 amino acids. CDR1 is MDHEN, CDR2 SYDVKM, per germline.

J is TRBJ1-3 and V is TRBV28; TRBD1 might be the D (6 bases). The germline V and J ends were trimmed by 9 bases and 1 base, with 16 bases remaining between them. Germline V gene lookup returns CDR1 MDHEN and CDR2 SYDVKM. The CDR3 has 15 amino acids. The CDR3 DNA sequence: TGTGCCAGTCTTACCCCCCAGGGGTCTGGAAACACCATATATTTT. It encodes CASLTPQGSGNTIYF. The variable domain in full, with the rest retrieved from reference TRBV28 and TRBJ1-3, is DVKVTQSSRYLVKRTGEKVFLECVQDMDHENMFWYRQDPGLGLRLIYFSYDVKMKEKGDIPEGYSVSREKKERFSLILESASTNQTSMYLCASLTPQGSGNTIYFGEGSWLTVV.

The V call is TRBV6-1, the J call TRBJ1-5; a weak D match, TRBD1 (6 bases). Germline V lookup: CDR1 MNHNS, CDR2 SASEGT. V lost 3 bases and J 9 bases, leaving 12 bases between the germline ends. This CDR3 region has 13 residues. The CDR3 loop is CASSEDSLGPQHF. CDR3 sequence (DNA): TGTGCCAGCAGTGAGGACAGCTTGGGGCCCCAGCATTTT.

The chain combines TRBV9 with TRBJ2-2; 8 nucleotides align to TRBD2. Germline-derived CDR1 and CDR2 are SGDLS and YYNGEE. The J segment lost 6 bases and the V segment lost 4 bases, leaving 11 bases of the junction unmatched. This CDR3 has 16 residues. The CDR3 sequence is CASSPAGGRSAGELFF. In DNA form, the CDR3 reads TGTGCCAGCAGCCCGGCCGGCGGGAGGTCGGCCGGGGAGCTGTTTTTT.

This chain connects TRBV9 to TRBJ1-2, with D maybe TRBD1 (5 bases). The CDR3 is 17 residues long. Germline CDR1 and CDR2: SGDLS and YYNGEE. V lost 4 bases to trimming and J lost 0 bases, with 19 bases between them. The CDR3 loop is CASSFPGGGLANYGYTF. The CDR3 DNA follows: TGTGCCAGCAGCTTTCCCGGGGGAGGGTTAGCTAACTATGGCTACACCTTC.

The V call is TRBV6-1, the J call TRBJ1-5, with D possibly being TRBD1 (5 bases). This CDR3 is 14 amino acids long. CDR1 and CDR2 from the germline V gene are MNHNS and SASEGT. V gave up 1 base and J gave up 5 bases, with 9 bases separating them. Here the CDR3 DNA reads TGTGCCAGCAGTGAAGTCCAGGGCGATCAGCCCCAGCATTTT. This gives the protein CASSEVQGDQPQHF.

The chain combines TRBV5-1 with TRBJ1-2; D is possibly TRBD1 (5 bases). Trimming pared 4 bases from V and 4 bases from J, leaving 11 bases between. The CDR3 runs 13 residues. Germline V gene data show CDR1 as SGHRS and CDR2 as YFSETQ. CDR3 sequence reads: CASSPDSVYGYTF. CDR3 in DNA: TGCGCCAGCAGCCCTGACAGTGTCTATGGCTACACCTTC.

V gene TRBV9 combines with J gene TRBJ1-5; a weak D match, TRBD1 (5 bases). The germline gives CDR1 SGDLS, CDR2 YYNGEE. The CDR3 totals 14 residues. Between the trimmed V and J ends, which lost 5 bases and 2 bases, there was a span of 11 bases. Here the CDR3 reads CASSSGDGNQPQHF. CDR3 in DNA: TGTGCCAGCAGTTCGGGGGACGGCAATCAGCCCCAGCATTTT.

CDR3 loop: CASSQNRVEEAFF. The CDR3 nucleotides are TGTGCCAGCAGCCAAAACAGGGTAGAGGAAGCTTTCTTT. The chain has TRBV7-2 and TRBJ1-1; tentative D call: TRBD1 (6 bases). V was trimmed by 5 bases and J by 8 bases, leaving 15 bases between them. CDR1 and CDR2 from the germline V gene are SGHTA and FQGNSA. This CDR3 has 13 residues. Full variable domain (missing parts from reference TRBV7-2 and TRBJ1-1): GAGVSQSPSNKVTEKGKDVELRCDPISGHTALYWYRQSLGQGLEFLIYFQGNSAPDKSGLPSDRFSAERTGGSVSTLTIQRTQQEDSAVYLCASSQNRVEEAFFGQGTRLTVV.

The chain recombines TRBV4-1 with TRBJ1-4; D might be TRBD1 (6 bases). In germline, CDR1 is MGHRA, CDR2 YSYEKL. The CDR3 has 15 residues. V lost 1 base to trimming and J lost 5 bases, with 11 bases between them. DNA of the CDR3: TGCGCCAGCAGCCAAGGGGGGCAGGGGAATGAAAAACTGTTTTTT. This translates into CASSQGGQGNEKLFF.

This clone occurred once. This chain links TRBV5-1 with TRBJ2-1; perhaps TRBD2 as D (6 bases). Per the germline V gene, CDR1 is SGHRS and CDR2 is YFSETQ. V was trimmed by 0 bases and J by 8 bases, leaving 15 bases between them. The CDR3 loop spans 15 amino acids. This chain's CDR3 is CASSLASAALYEQFF. The CDR3 nucleotides are TGCGCCAGCAGCTTGGCTAGCGCGGCTCTCTATGAGCAGTTCTTC.

This clone was observed once. The chain is built from TRBV21-1 and TRBJ1-6. TRBV21-1 is a pseudogene segment. The CDR3 consists of 12 residues. The CDR3, as DNA: TGTGCCAGCAGCAAAGATGGCAGCGGCCTCCACTTT. This translates into CASSKDGSGLHF.

This chain connects TRBV11-2 to TRBJ2-7; D might be TRBD2 (6 bases). This CDR3 contains 16 residues. Per germline, CDR1 SGHAT and CDR2 FQNNGV. The V gene lost 5 bases and the J gene lost 12 bases, with 29 bases spanning the gap. The CDR3 loop reads CASSRGAGTSRSGWYF. CDR3 coding DNA: TGTGCCAGCAGCCGAGGGGCGGGGACTTCAAGATCGGGGTGGTACTTC.

The chain combines TRBV7-3 with TRBJ1-2; no clear D gene. This CDR3 spans 13 amino acids. Germline assignment: CDR1 SGHTA and CDR2 FQGTGA. The V and J ends lost 2 bases and 8 bases respectively, with 12 bases between them. For the CDR3, the DNA is TGTGCCAGCAGCTTAGAGAGGGTACAGGGCTACACCTTC. It translates to CASSLERVQGYTF.

The chain couples TRBV9 to TRBJ1-6; D not certain. CDR3 size: 16 residues. The ends were cut back, 2 bases at V and 0 bases at J, with 9 bases in the middle. CDR1 is SGDLS, CDR2 YYNGEE, per germline. DNA for the CDR3: TGTGCCAGCAGCGTTGGCCGGGACTCCTATAATTCACCCCTCCACTTT. This translates into CASSVGRDSYNSPLHF.

The chain uses TRBV6-5 and TRBJ2-6; 8 nucleotides agree with TRBD2. The CDR3 covers 15 residues. Per germline, CDR1 MNHEY and CDR2 SVGAGI. V was clipped by 8 bases and J by 2 bases; unmatched bases: 5. The CDR3 loop is CASWTGGAGANVLTF. CDR3 coding DNA: TGTGCCAGCTGGACGGGGGGGGCTGGGGCCAACGTCCTGACTTTC.

To note about this clone: One end of the junction fails to match germline, which may point to a read error. The chain combines TRBV20-1 with TRBJ2-3; maybe TRBD2 (5 bases). Germline CDR1 DFQATT, CDR2 SNEGSKA (reference sequence). The CDR3 totals 8 residues. The CDR3 region is CSALPGNF. The CDR3 nucleotides read TGCAGTGCTTTGCCGGGGAACTTT.

DNA of the CDR3: TGTGCCAGCAGCGCGCAACTAGCGACCAATGAGCAGTTCTTC. It specifies CASSAQLATNEQFF. The chain is built from TRBV9 and TRBJ2-1, with 7 bases that match TRBD2. The germline CDR1 and CDR2 sequences are SGDLS and YYNGEE. J lost 6 bases, V lost 3 bases, and 6 bases had no gene match. This CDR3 contains 14 residues.

The chain carries TRBV11-1 and TRBJ1-4; 8 bases map to TRBD1. Looked up from germline, CDR1 is SGHAT and CDR2 is FQDESV (reference sequence). V trimming: 5 bases; J trimming: 0 bases; junction bases outside the gene matches: 5. The CDR3 totals 16 residues. The CDR3: CASSEGTGATNEKLFF. DNA for the CDR3: TGTGCCAGCAGCGAAGGGACAGGAGCAACTAATGAAAAACTGTTTTTT.

V is TRBV14 and J is TRBJ1-1, with TRBD1 as a possible D gene (5 bases). With 0 bases removed from V and 9 bases from J, the gap between germline ends came to 11 bases. The CDR3 is 13 residues long. The germline gives CDR1 SGHDN, CDR2 FVKESK. The CDR3 reads CASSQDLGQKAFF. For the CDR3, the DNA is TGTGCCAGCAGCCAAGATCTGGGGCAGAAAGCTTTCTTT.

The chain joins TRBV20-1 to TRBJ1-1, with D hard to call. Deletions cut 4 bases from V and 8 bases from J, with 8 bases between. Germline V gene data show CDR1 as DFQATT and CDR2 as SNEGSKA (reference sequence). The CDR3 runs to 10 residues. CDR3 nucleotides: TGCAGTGCTAAGCGGGGAGAAGCTTTCTTT. Translating gives CSAKRGEAFF.

V gene TRBV2 combines with J gene TRBJ2-2; TRBD1 matches 8 bases. The CDR3 spans 12 residues. With 6 bases clipped from V and 6 bases from J, the junction kept 0 bases outside the gene matches. Germline lookup yields CDR1 SNHLY and CDR2 FYNNEI. The CDR3 nucleotides are TGTGCCAGCAGGGGACAGGCCGGGGAGCTGTTTTTT. It encodes CASRGQAGELFF.

The chain uses TRBV6-2 or TRBV6-3 and TRBJ2-7, with D possibly matching TRBD1 (6 bases). The CDR3 sequence is 18 residues long. CDR1 is MNHEY, CDR2 SVGEGT, per germline. Trimming took off 0 bases at V and 3 bases at J, with 21 bases between the two ends. The CDR3 DNA is TGTGCCAGCAGTTACTCGGCAGGTCAGGGGACCCCCTACTACGAGCAGTACTTC. Encoded protein: CASSYSAGQGTPYYEQYF.

This sequence joins TRBV11-2 and TRBJ2-7, with TRBD2 identical over 11 bases. Germline CDR1 is SGHAT and CDR2 is FQNNGV. Losses at the gene ends were 1 base for V and 6 bases for J; bases not matched to a gene: 11. CDR3 size: 17 residues. The CDR3 region is CASSLGTVAGGPTEQYF. In DNA form, the CDR3 reads TGTGCCAGCAGCTTAGGGACGGTAGCGGGAGGGCCGACCGAGCAGTACTTC.

The chain carries TRBV7-3 and TRBJ1-2, with TRBD1 as a possible D gene (5 bases). Trimming took 5 bases from V and 7 from J, leaving 14 bases between them. Germline V gene lookup returns CDR1 SGHTA and CDR2 FQGTGA. This CDR3 contains 13 residues. CDR3 bases: TGTGCCAGCAGCCAGGCCACAGGCTTTGGCTACACCTTC. Amino acid sequence: CASSQATGFGYTF.

The chain has TRBV2 and TRBJ1-1, with no clear D. The V and J ends lost 8 bases and 5 bases respectively, with 15 bases between them. Germline V gene lookup returns CDR1 SNHLY and CDR2 FYNNEI. The CDR3 has 13 amino acids. In DNA form, the CDR3 reads TGTGCCAGCCGTCTCCAGACGGGGACTGAAGCTTTCTTT. Amino acids: CASRLQTGTEAFF.

This rearrangement joins TRBV10-3 to TRBJ2-1, with 7 bases aligning to TRBD1. The CDR3 covers 12 residues. J lost 7 bases, V lost 9 bases, and 6 bases had no gene match. In germline, CDR1 is ENHRY, CDR2 SYGVKD. The DNA for the CDR3 is TGTGCCATTAACAGGGGAAGGAATGAGCAGTTCTTC. This gives the protein CAINRGRNEQFF.

The rearrangement uses TRBV6-5 and TRBJ1-4; 7 bases line up with TRBD1. Trimming took 6 bases from V and 3 from J; bases not matched to a gene: 4. The CDR3 length is 14 residues. CDR1 and CDR2 (germline): MNHEY, SVGAGI. The CDR3 DNA is TGTGCCAGCAGACCCGGGACAGCTAATGAAAAACTGTTTTTT. Protein product: CASRPGTANEKLFF.

The chain uses TRBV25-1 and TRBJ1-5, with a possible D match to TRBD1 (6 bases). Per the germline V gene, CDR1 is MGHDK and CDR2 is SYGVNS. Trimming cost V 4 bases and J 8 bases, with 15 bases left between them. This CDR3 is built from 14 residues. DNA for the CDR3: TGTGCCAGCAGTGTCACAGGGACTAACAAGCCCCAGCATTTT. Translating gives CASSVTGTNKPQHF.